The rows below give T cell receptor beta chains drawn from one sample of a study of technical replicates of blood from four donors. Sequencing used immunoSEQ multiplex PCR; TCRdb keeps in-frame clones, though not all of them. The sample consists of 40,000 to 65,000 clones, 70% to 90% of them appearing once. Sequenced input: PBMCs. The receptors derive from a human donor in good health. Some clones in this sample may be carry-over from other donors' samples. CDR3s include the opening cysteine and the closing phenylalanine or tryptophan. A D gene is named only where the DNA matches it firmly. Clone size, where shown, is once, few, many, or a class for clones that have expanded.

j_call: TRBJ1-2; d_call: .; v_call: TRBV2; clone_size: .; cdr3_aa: CASSEFTGYGYTF
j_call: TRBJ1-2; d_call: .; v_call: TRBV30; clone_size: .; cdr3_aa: CAWSPRTDGYTF
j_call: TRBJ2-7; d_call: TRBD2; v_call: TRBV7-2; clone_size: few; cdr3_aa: CASSFRGGVYEQYF
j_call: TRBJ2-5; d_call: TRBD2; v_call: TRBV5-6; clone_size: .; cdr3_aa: CASSKGTSGETQYF
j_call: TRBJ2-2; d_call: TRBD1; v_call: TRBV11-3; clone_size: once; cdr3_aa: CASSSGQGGSGELFF
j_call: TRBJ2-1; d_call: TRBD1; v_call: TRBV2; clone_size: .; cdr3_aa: CASIPGQGIHEQFF
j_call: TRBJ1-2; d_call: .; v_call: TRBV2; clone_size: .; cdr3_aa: CASSGGNYGYTF
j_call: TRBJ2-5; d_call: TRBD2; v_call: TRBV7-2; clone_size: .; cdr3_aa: CASSLEGGTSGGPQYF
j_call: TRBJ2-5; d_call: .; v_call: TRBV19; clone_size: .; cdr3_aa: CASSTVNRWRETQYF
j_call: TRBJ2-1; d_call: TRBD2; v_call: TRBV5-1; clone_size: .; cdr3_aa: CASTPGGGHYNEQFF
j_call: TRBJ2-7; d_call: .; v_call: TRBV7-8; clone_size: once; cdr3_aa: CASSIGLLGGNSYEQYF
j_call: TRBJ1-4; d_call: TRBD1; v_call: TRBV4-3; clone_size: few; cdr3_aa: CASSLGTGNEKLFF
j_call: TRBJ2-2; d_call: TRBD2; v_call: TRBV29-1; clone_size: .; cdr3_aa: CSVHRTSGDTGELFF
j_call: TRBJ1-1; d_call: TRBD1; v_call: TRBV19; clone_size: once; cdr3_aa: CASSIGDRALSEAFF
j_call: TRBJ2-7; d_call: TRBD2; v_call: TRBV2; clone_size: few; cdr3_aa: CANRWTSETYEQYF
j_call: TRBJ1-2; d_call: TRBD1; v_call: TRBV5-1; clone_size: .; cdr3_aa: CASSLSGGAGYGYTF
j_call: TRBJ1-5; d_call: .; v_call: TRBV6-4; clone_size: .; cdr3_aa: CASRRSGHGSNQPQHF
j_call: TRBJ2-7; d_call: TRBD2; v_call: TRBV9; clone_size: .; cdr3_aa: CASSAAPGLVFEQYF
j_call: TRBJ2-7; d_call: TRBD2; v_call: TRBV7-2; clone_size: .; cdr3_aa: CASSLARDYVPYEQYF
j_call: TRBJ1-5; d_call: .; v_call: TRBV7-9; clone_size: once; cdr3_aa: CASSTTGPLGPQHF
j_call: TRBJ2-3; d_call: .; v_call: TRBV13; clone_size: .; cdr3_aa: CASSHLGGDTQYF
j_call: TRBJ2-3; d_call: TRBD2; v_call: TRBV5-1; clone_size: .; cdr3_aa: CASSLGSGGPSRRTDTQYF
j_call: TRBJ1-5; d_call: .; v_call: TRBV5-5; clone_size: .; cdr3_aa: CASSLPGTNNQPQHF
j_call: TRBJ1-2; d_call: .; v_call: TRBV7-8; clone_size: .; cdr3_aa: CASSHWGGNGYTF
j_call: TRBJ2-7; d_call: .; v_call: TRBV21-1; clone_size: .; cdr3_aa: CASSKCPGTMDYEQYF
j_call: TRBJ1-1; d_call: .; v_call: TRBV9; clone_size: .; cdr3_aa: CASSRDTIGNTEAFF
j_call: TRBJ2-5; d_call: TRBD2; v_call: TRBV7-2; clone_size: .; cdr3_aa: CASSLEASGAETQYF
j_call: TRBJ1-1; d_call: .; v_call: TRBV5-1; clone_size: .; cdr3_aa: CASSFSSGGEAFF
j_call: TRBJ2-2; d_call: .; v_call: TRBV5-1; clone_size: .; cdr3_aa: CASSLPPSGYTGELFF
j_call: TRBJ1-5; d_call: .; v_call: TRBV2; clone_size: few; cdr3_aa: CASSGQGAPNQPQHF
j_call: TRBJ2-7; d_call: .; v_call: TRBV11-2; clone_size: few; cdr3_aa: CASSFADYYEQYF
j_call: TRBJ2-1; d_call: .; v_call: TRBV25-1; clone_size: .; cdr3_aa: CASSAGAHEQFF
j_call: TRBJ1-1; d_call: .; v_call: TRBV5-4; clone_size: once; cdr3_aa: CASSPGGGNTEAFF
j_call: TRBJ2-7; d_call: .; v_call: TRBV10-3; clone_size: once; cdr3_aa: CAISDRTKGGNYEQYF
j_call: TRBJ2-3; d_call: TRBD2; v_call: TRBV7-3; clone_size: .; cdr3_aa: CASRAGTSGAIDTQYF
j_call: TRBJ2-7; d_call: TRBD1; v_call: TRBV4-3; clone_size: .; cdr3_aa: CASSRDRSSYEQYF
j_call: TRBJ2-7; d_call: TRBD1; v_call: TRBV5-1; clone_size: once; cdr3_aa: CASSLGGTGIYEQYF
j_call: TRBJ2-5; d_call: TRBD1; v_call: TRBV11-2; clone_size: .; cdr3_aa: CASSLGVQTGAETQYF
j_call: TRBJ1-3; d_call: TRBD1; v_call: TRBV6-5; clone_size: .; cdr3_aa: CASKRDRGGNTIYF
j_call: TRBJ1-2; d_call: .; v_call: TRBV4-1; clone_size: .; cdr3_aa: CASSHTGSYPYGYTF
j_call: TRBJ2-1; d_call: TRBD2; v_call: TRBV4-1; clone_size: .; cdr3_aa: CASSPSGRSSYNEQFF
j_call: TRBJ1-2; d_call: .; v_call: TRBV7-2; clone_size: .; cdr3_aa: CASSLLRDGGYTF
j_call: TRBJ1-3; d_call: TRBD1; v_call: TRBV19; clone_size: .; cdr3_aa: CASTRTGERHTIYF
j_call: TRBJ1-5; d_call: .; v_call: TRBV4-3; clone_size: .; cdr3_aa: CASSQVRGGNQPQHF
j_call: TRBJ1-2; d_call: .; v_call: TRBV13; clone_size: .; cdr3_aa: CASSLRVDRGYTF
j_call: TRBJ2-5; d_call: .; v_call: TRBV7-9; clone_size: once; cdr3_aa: CASSSLVDDQETQYF
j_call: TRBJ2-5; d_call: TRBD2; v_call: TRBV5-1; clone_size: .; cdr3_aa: CASSLYTSGGAETQYF
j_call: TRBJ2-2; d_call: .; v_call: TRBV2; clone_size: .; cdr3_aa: CASSDWPNTGELFF
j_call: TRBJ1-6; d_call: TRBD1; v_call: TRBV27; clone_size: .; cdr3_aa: CASSPQPGQGFSPLHF
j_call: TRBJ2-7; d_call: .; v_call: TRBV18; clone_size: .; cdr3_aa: CASSPTGDTYEQYF
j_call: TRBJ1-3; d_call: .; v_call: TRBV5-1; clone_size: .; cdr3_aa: CASSLTGSGNTIYF
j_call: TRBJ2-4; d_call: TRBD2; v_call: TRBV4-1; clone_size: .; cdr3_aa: CASSQPDGGGKRVAKNIQYF
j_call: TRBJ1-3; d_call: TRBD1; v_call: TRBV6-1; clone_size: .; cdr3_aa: CASSDRTGGGNTIYF
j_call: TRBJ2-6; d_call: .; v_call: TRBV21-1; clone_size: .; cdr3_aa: CASSINLDGLGANVLTF
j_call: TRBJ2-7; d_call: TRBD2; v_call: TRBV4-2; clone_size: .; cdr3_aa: CASSLLAGDEQYF
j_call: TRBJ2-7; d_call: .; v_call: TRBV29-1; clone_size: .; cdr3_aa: CSVEVLNEYEQYF
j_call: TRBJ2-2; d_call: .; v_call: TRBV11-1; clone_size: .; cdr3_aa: CASSSQGWTGELFF
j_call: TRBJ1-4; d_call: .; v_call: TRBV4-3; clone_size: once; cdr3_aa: CASSQGEGMNYEKLFF